This TCR beta chain was sequenced in a study of identifying expanded T cells in peripheral blood. Using immunoSEQ multiplex PCR, the repertoire was profiled, and TCRdb retains in-frame clones only, with some absent. The table shows about 58,000 clones, with about nine tenths occurring only once. Study results and caveats: About 1.2 clones differed between technical replicates, versus around 16 and 19 over time.

CDR3 length: 15 amino acids. Trimming took off 0 bases at V and 5 bases at J, with 12 bases between the two ends. Germline values: CDR1 SGHAT, CDR2 FQDESV (reference sequence). Comments on this clone: Its specificity is unknown.

Sequencing was done on a sample of blood. This clonotype was obtained from a person aged 18 to 70 in good health. The rearrangement links TRBV11-1 to TRBJ2-3, with a weak D call TRBD1 (5 bases). CDR3 in DNA: TGTGCCAGCAGCTTAGCCGGCAGGGCCATAGATACGCAGTATTTT. Its translation is CASSLAGRAIDTQYF.